This record looks at one TCR beta chain sequence and its context. Its antigen is unknown. Base qualities are not at hand, and no much larger clone is one base apart. What this sample's treatment or condition label stands for: some 19 received Ad26.COV2.S at low or high dose, single or two shots; five or six received placebo; per-sample allocation not given. Repertoires of vaccine and placebo recipients were sequenced from samples collected on day 63 after the first injection. Cohort 1b enrolled around 24 adults aged 18-55 years at a single site in Boston, USA, between 29 July and 7 August 2020. As a vaccine, Ad26.COV2.S was a replication-incompetent adenovirus type 26 vector that expressed a prefusion-stabilized SARS-CoV-2 spike protein derived from the original Wuhan strain. This specimen comes from a study of Ad26.COV2.S vaccination and SARS-CoV-2 variants (dated by TCRdb to about 2021). Regarding the research as a whole: Donors in the vaccine arm were drawn from COV1001, a phase I-IIa trial of Ad26.COV2.S in healthy adults that was multicentre, randomized, double-blind and placebo-controlled. Sequencing of the TCRbeta repertoire served to evaluate the specificity and breadth of SARS-CoV-2-reactive T cell receptors following Ad26.COV2.S vaccination. Trial participants were randomized into five groups of five: low-dose or high-dose Ad26.COV2.S given once or twice, or placebo on both occasions. Investigators did not know the trial group allocation while performing experiments and assessing outcomes. Ad26.COV2.S was given intramuscularly at 5x10^10 or 1x10^11 viral particles, as a single shot or as two shots 56 days apart. A total of 32 samples were included in the TCR-sequenced set, comprising around 19 Ad26.COV2.S vaccine recipients, 5 placebo recipients and 8 SARS-CoV-2 convalescent individuals.

The immunoSEQ Assay was the method used to sequence TCRbeta CDR3 regions. After extraction, genomic DNA underwent amplification by bias-controlled multiplex PCR, followed by high-throughput sequencing. Per the authors' processing: To quantify the absolute abundance of every unique TCRbeta CDR3 region, sequences were collapsed and filtered. Usable DNA was measured by amplifying reference genes present in all nucleated cells, and TCRbeta template counts were normalized to that usable DNA to estimate T cell fraction. Repertoire TCRs were annotated as SARS-CoV-2-specific when V gene, CDR3 amino acid sequence and J gene were exactly matched to a known reactive TCR set. The reference SARS-CoV-2 TCR set was obtained from MIRA and was filtered for enrichment in COVID-19-positive ImmuneCODE repertoires, whereby public or cross-reactive TCRs were removed. Using the MIRA antigens, annotated TCRs were further analysed by specific ORF or by position within an ORF. Breadth was defined as annotated unique rearrangements over total unique productive rearrangements; depth was the summed frequency of those rearrangements. TCR breadth was compared between groups using two-sided Wilcoxon rank-sum tests. TCRdb obtained this table from immuneACCESS and retained in-frame rearrangements with V and J assigned. These tables miss some clones; where compared with another copy, unresolved V genes account for less than half of the shortfall, and the remainder is unexplained. V, J and clone size were drawn from that table, and D and trimming were deduced from the DNA. Within this sample are about 350,000 clones, with around 88% of them counted one time only. Roughly 5% of the sample lies in the top ten.

Study-wide conclusions, independent of this receptor: Vaccine and placebo recipients had similar non-spike TCR breadth, a finding consistent with the vaccine containing only spike. After vaccination, substantial breadth of spike-specific CD8+ and CD4+ T cell responses was reported. The authors noted that total T cell responses may have been underestimated by the TCR breadth and depth analyses. Compared with placebo recipients, Ad26.COV2.S recipients showed higher spike-specific TCR breadth (P = 0.0014). The study was not powered for comparison of responses between vaccine doses or regimens.

Sequences were derived from peripheral blood, sampled in a trial of Ad26.COV2.S vaccine versus placebo. This receptor was obtained from a person aged 18-65 years who received the Ad26.COV2.S COVID-19 vaccine or a placebo.

The nucleotides are TGTGCCAGCAGCCTCCATACACAGTACGAGCAGTACTTC. Its protein is CASSLHTQYEQYF. The rearranged segments are TRBV13 and TRBJ2-7; the D gene cannot be resolved reliably. The CDR3 sequence holds 13 residues, the cysteine and phenylalanine included. Only the CDR3 part of the read is kept: 39 bases, read in frame from the first base. CDR1 PRHDT and CDR2 FYEKMQ were looked up in the germline V gene (reference sequence). V is shortened by 5 bases, J by 4 bases, and the region joining them spans 12 bases.